The clone carrying this T cell receptor beta chain was picked up one time. The CDR3 sequence is 15 residues long. The germline V gene has CDR1 SGHNT and CDR2 YENEEA. V lost 0 bases to trimming and J lost 0 bases, with 8 bases between them. This record comes from a study of blood T cell repertoires in COVID-19. About the research overall: Researchers got acute and convalescent COVID-19 samples from the United States, Italy and Spain. The analysed material was cDNA or gDNA that came from T cells, B-cell-depleted T cells, or PBMCs.

How the authors handled the data: The authors estimated nucleated cell counts from reference gene primer amplification. Assay: immunoSEQ multiplex PCR; the TCRdb copy retains only in-frame clones and omits some. V and J calls and clone size follow that table, whereas D and trimming were derived from the DNA. The sample consists of 68,000 or so clones, 86% of them appearing once. The rearrangement joins TRBV11-3 to TRBJ1-1, with D hard to call. Specimen: peripheral blood. The source is a man aged 25 to 40 with acute or convalescent COVID-19. CDR3 nucleotides: TGTGCCAGCAGCTTAGATTCTAGAGTGAACACTGAAGCTTTCTTT. It encodes CASSLDSRVNTEAFF.